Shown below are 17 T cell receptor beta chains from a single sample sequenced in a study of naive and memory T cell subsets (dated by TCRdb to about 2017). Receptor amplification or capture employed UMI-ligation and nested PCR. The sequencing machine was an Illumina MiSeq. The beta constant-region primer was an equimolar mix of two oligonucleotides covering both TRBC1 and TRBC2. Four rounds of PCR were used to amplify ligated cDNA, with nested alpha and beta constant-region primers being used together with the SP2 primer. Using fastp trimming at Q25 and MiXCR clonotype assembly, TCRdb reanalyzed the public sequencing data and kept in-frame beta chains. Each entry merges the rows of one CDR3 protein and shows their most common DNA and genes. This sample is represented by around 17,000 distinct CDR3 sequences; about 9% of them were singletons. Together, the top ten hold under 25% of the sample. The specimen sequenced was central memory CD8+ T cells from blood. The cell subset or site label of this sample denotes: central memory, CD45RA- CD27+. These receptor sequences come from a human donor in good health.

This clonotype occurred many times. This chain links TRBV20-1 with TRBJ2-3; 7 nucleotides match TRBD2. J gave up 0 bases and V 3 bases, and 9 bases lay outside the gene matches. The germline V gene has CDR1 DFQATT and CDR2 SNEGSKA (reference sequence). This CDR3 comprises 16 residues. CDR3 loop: CSASGFGTTSTDTQYF. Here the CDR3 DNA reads TGCAGTGCTAGTGGGTTCGGGACTACTAGCACAGATACGCAGTATTTT.

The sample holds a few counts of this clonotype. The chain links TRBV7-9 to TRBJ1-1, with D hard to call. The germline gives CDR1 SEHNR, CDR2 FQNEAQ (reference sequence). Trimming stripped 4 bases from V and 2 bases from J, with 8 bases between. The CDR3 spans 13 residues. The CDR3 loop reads CASSSLANTEAFF. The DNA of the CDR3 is TGTGCCAGCAGCTCCCTGGCCAACACTGAAGCTTTCTTT.

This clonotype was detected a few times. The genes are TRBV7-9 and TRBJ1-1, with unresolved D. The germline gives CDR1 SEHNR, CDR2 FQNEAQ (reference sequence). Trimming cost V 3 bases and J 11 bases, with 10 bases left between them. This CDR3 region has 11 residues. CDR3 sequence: CASSFGPAAFF. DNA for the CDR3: TGTGCCAGCAGCTTTGGCCCTGCTGCTTTCTTT.

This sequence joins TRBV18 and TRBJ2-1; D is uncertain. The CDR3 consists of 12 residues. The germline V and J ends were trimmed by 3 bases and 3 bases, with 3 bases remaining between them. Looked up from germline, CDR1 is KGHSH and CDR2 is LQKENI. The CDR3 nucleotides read TGTGCCAGCTCACCCGGCTACAATGAGCAGTTCTTC. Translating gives CASSPGYNEQFF.

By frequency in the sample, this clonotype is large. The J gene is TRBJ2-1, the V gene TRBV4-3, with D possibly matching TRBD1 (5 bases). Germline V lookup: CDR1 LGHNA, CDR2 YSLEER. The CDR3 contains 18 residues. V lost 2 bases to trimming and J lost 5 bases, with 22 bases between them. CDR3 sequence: CASSQSAARVFGDNEQFF. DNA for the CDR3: TGCGCCAGCAGCCAATCCGCCGCCAGGGTGTTTGGGGACAATGAGCAGTTCTTC.

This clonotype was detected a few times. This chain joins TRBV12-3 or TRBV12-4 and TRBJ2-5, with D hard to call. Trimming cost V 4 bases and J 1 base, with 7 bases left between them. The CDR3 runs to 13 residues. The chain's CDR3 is CASSYDGQETQYF. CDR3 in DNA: TGTGCCAGCAGTTACGACGGCCAAGAGACCCAGTACTTC.

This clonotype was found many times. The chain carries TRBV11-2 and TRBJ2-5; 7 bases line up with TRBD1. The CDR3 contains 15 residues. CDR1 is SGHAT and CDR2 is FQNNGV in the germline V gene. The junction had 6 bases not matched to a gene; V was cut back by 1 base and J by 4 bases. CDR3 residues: CASSLGQGDSETQYF. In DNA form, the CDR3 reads TGTGCCAGCAGCTTAGGACAGGGAGATTCAGAGACCCAGTACTTC. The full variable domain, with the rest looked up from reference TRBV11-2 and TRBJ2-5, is EAGVAQSPRYKIIEKRQSVAFWCNPISGHATLYWYQQILGQGPKLLIQFQNNGVVDDSQLPKDRFSAERLKGVDSTLKIQPAKLEDSAVYLCASSLGQGDSETQYFGPGTRLLVL.

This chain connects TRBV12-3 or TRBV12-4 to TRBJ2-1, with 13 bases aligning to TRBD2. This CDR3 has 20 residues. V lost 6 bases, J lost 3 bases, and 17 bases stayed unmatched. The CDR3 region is CASSTFQAGTSGDVYNEQFF. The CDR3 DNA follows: TGTGCCAGCAGCACGTTTCAGGCCGGGACTAGCGGGGACGTCTACAATGAGCAGTTCTTC.

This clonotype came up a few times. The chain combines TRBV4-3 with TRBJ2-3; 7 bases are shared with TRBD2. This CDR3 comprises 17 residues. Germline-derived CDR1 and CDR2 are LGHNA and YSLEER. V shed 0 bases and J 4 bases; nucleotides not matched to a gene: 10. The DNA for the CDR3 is TGCGCCAGCAGCCAAGATCGTAATAGCGGGCGGGCAGATACGCAGTATTTT. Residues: CASSQDRNSGRADTQYF.

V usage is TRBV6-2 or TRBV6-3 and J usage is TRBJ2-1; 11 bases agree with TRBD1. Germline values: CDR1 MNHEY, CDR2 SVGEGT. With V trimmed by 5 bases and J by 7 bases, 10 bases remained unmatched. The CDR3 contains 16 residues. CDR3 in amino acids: CASSLPGQGDWNEQFF. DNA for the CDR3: TGTGCCAGCAGTCTACCGGGACAGGGGGATTGGAATGAGCAGTTCTTC.

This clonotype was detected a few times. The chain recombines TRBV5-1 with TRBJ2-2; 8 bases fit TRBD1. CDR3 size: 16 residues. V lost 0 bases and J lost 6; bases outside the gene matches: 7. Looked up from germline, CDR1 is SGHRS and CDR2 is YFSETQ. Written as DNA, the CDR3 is TGCGCCAGCAGCTTGGTTTCAGGGGGCGACGCCGGGGAGCTGTTTTTT. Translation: CASSLVSGGDAGELFF.

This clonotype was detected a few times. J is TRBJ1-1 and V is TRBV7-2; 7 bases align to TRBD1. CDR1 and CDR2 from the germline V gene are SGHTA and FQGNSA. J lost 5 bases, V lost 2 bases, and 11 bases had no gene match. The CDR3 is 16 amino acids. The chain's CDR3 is CASSLMLTGWMTEAFF. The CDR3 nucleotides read TGTGCCAGCAGCTTAATGCTGACAGGGTGGATGACTGAAGCTTTCTTT. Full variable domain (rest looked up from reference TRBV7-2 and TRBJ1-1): GAGVSQSPSNKVTEKGKDVELRCDPISGHTALYWYRQSLGQGLEFLIYFQGNSAPDKSGLPSDRFSAERTGGSVSTLTIQRTQQEDSAVYLCASSLMLTGWMTEAFFGQGTRLTVV.

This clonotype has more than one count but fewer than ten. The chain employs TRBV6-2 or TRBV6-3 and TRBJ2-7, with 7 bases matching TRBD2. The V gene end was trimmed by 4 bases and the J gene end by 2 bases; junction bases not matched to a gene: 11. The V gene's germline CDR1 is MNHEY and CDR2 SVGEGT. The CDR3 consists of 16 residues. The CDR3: CASSSLGQREPYEQYF. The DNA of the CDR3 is TGTGCCAGCAGTTCATTGGGCCAGCGGGAACCCTACGAGCAGTACTTC.

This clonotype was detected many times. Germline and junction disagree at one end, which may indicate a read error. The CDR3 coding sequence is TGCAGCGCTGGTCGGGGGGTCAGGGTCTTC. Amino acid sequence: CSAGRGVRVF. The rearrangement joins TRBV29-1 to TRBJ2-1, with 7 bases lining up with TRBD2. The CDR3 runs 10 residues. Germline CDR1 is SQVTM and CDR2 is ANQGSEA.

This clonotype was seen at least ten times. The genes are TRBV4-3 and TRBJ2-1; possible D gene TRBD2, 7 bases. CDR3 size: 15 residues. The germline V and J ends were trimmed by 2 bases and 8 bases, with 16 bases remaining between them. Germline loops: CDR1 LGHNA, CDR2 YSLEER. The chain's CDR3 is CASSQSEGGPDEQFF. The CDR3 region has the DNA TGCGCCAGCAGCCAATCGGAGGGGGGGCCTGATGAGCAGTTCTTC.

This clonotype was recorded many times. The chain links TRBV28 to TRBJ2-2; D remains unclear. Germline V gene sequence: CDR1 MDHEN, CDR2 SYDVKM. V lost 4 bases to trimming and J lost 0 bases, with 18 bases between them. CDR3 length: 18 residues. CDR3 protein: CASSSNILSYANTGELFF. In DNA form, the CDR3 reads TGTGCCAGCAGTTCGAATATTCTCTCGTACGCGAACACCGGGGAGCTGTTTTTT.

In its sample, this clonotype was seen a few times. CDR3 residues: CAIQYSLGETQYF. As DNA, the CDR3 is TGTGCCATCCAGTACTCTTTAGGGGAGACCCAGTACTTC. J is TRBJ2-5 and V is TRBV10-3; D call uncertain. Trimming cost V 8 bases and J 5 bases, with 15 bases left between them. The germline CDR1 and CDR2 sequences are ENHRY and SYGVKD. The CDR3 is made up of 13 amino acids.